Below, 28 T cell receptor beta chains from the same sample are listed, as sequenced in a study of T cell responses to AZD1222 COVID-19 vaccine. Generated by immunoSEQ multiplex PCR, the TCRdb table keeps only in-frame clones and is missing some. The sample holds just over 60,000 clones, 76% seen once. The source was peripheral blood, collected on day 0 of AZD1222 vaccination. The source of these receptors is an adult in good health.

In its sample, this clone was seen once. The chain recombines TRBV11-2 with TRBJ1-1; no clear D. Germline V lookup: CDR1 SGHAT, CDR2 FQNNGV. The CDR3 consists of 13 residues. Trimming pared 3 bases from V and 6 bases from J, leaving 11 bases between. The CDR3 coding sequence is TGTGCCAGCAGCTTCGCCGTCGAGGCTGAAGCTTTCTTT. The encoded protein is CASSFAVEAEAFF.

This clone has a count of ten or more. V is TRBV5-4 and J is TRBJ2-6; TRBD2 is a possible D gene (5 bases). V was clipped by 0 bases and J by 4 bases, with 8 bases between them. Germline V CDR1 and CDR2: SGHNT, YYREEE (reference sequence). CDR3 size: 15 residues. The CDR3 sequence: CASSLAGRGANVLTF. The CDR3 region has the DNA TGTGCCAGCAGCTTGGCGGGGAGAGGGGCCAACGTCCTGACTTTC.

The chain joins TRBV11-2 to TRBJ1-1, with D possibly being TRBD1 (5 bases). The length of the CDR3 is 12 residues. Germline V gene data show CDR1 as SGHAT and CDR2 as FQNNGV. V was cut by 2 bases and J by 7 bases, with 8 bases left in between. The CDR3 protein is CASSLWGGEAFF. CDR3 in DNA: TGTGCCAGCAGCTTATGGGGGGGTGAAGCTTTCTTT.

The chain joins TRBV14 to TRBJ2-7; no clear D. V dropped 6 bases and J dropped 0 bases, with 3 bases sitting between them. This CDR3 has 11 amino acids. Germline V CDR1 and CDR2: SGHDN, FVKESK. The CDR3 nucleotides are TGTGCCAGCAGTCTCTCCTACGAGCAGTACTTC. Its translation: CASSLSYEQYF.

The rearrangement uses TRBV3-1 (or the pseudogene TRBV3-2) and TRBJ1-4; possible D gene TRBD1, 5 bases. The ends were cut back, 4 bases at V and 5 bases at J, with 11 bases in the middle. CDR1 is LGHDT, CDR2 YNNKEL, per germline (reference sequence). The CDR3 loop spans 14 amino acids. This chain's CDR3 is CASSPTTVNEKLFF. In DNA form, the CDR3 reads TGTGCCAGCAGCCCAACGACAGTGAATGAAAAACTGTTTTTT.

This chain uses TRBV19 with TRBJ2-7; a weak D match, TRBD2 (5 bases). Germline CDR1 LNHDA, CDR2 SQIVND (reference sequence). V was cut by 3 bases and J by 0 bases, with 9 bases left in between. The CDR3 spans 14 residues. The CDR3 bases are TGTGCCAGTAGTATCGTGGGGAGCTCCTACGAGCAGTACTTC. It specifies CASSIVGSSYEQYF. The full variable domain, rest sourced from reference TRBV19 and TRBJ2-7, is DGGITQSPKYLFRKEGQNVTLSCEQNLNHDAMYWYRQDPGQGLRLIYYSQIVNDFQKGDIAEGYSVSREKKESFPLTVTSAQKNPTAFYLCASSIVGSSYEQYFGPGTRLTVT.

In the case of this clone: At one boundary the junction diverges from the germline segment, which might be a read error. The chain combines TRBV19 with TRBJ1-1; D is uncertain. The CDR3 loop spans 14 amino acids. The V gene's germline CDR1 is LNHDA and CDR2 SQIVND (reference sequence). DNA for the CDR3: TGTGCCAGTAATATAGGTTCCATGAACACTGAAGCTTTCTTT. Its protein product is CASNIGSMNTEAFF. The entire variable domain, with the rest obtained from reference TRBV19 and TRBJ1-1, is as follows: DGGITQSPKYLFRKEGQNVTLSCEQNLNHDAMYWYRQDPGQGLRLIYYSQIVNDFQKGDIAEGYSVSREKKESFPLTVTSAQKNPTAFYLCASNIGSMNTEAFFGQGTRLTVV.

The rearrangement uses TRBV28 and TRBJ1-2; TRBD1 matches at 8 bases. V was clipped by 4 bases and J by 7 bases; unmatched bases: 5. CDR1 and CDR2 from the germline V gene are MDHEN and SYDVKM. The CDR3 loop spans 13 amino acids. The chain's CDR3 is CASSSSGGSGYTF. The CDR3 DNA sequence: TGTGCCAGCAGTTCGTCAGGGGGCTCTGGCTACACCTTC.

This rearrangement joins TRBV13 to TRBJ2-7; 9 nucleotides align to TRBD2. The CDR3 runs 16 residues. Germline-derived CDR1 and CDR2 are PRHDT and FYEKMQ (reference sequence). V shed 2 bases and J 8 bases; nucleotides not matched to a gene: 13. The CDR3 nucleotides are TGTGCCAGCAGCTTACCTGGAGCGGGGGGTCTGGCGAAGCAGTACTTC. Translation gives CASSLPGAGGLAKQYF.

The CDR3 nucleotides are TGTGCCAGCAGCTTGAGCCGGGGGTACAATGAGCAGTTCTTC. Amino acids: CASSLSRGYNEQFF. The rearrangement uses TRBV5-8 and TRBJ2-1, with D maybe TRBD2 (6 bases). Germline V gene sequence: CDR1 SGHTS, CDR2 YDEGEE. CDR3 size: 14 residues. Between the trimmed V and J ends, which lost 1 base and 4 bases, there was a span of 9 bases.

The chain recombines TRBV3-1 (or the pseudogene TRBV3-2) with TRBJ1-2, with D possibly being TRBD1 (5 bases). Germline CDR1 and CDR2: LGHDT and YNNKEL (reference sequence). This CDR3 is built from 16 residues. The V end was cut by 7 bases, the J end by 5 bases, with 23 bases between. The CDR3: CASTSEGPGTPYGYTF. Written as DNA, the CDR3 is TGTGCCAGCACTTCCGAGGGACCCGGGACCCCTTATGGCTACACCTTC.

The chain has TRBV27 and TRBJ1-5, with a tentative D call TRBD1 (6 bases). Germline V gives CDR1 MNHEY, CDR2 SMNVEV (reference sequence). V was pared by 2 bases and J by 9 bases, with 20 bases between. The length of the CDR3 is 16 residues. CDR3 in DNA: TGTGCCAGCAGTTTAAGTTGGGTGAGGGGGACGATGCCCCAGCATTTT. The encoded protein is CASSLSWVRGTMPQHF.

This clone was observed a few times. V and J are TRBV5-1 and TRBJ1-1; D is unclear. The CDR3 is made up of 13 amino acids. Trimming took 4 bases from V and 5 from J, leaving 12 bases between them. In germline, CDR1 is SGHRS, CDR2 YFSETQ. The CDR3 here is CASSVDGQTEAFF. As DNA, the CDR3 is TGCGCCAGCAGCGTGGACGGCCAGACTGAAGCTTTCTTT. The variable domain in full, completed from reference TRBV5-1 and TRBJ1-1, reads KAGVTQTPRYLIKTRGQQVTLSCSPISGHRSVSWYQQTPGQGLQFLFEYFSETQRNKGNFPGRFSGRQFSNSRSEMNVSTLELGDSALYLCASSVDGQTEAFFGQGTRLTVV.

This clone occurred a few times. The chain employs TRBV7-9 and TRBJ2-1; TRBD1 aligns across 7 bases. CDR3 length equals 13 residues. Looked up from germline, CDR1 is SEHNR and CDR2 is FQNEAQ (reference sequence). V shed 1 base, J shed 15 bases, and the junction held 9 bases outside the gene matches. The DNA of the CDR3 is TGTGCCAGCAGCTTAGGGTGGACAGGCGATCTGTTCTTC. It specifies CASSLGWTGDLFF.

The chain employs TRBV4-3 and TRBJ1-4; 7 positions match TRBD1. V trimming: 4 bases; J trimming: 7 bases; junction bases outside the gene matches: 12. The CDR3 extends over 16 amino acids. Looked up from germline, CDR1 is LGHNA and CDR2 is YSLEER. Here the CDR3 reads CASSPTYRGSSEKLFF. The CDR3 nucleotides are TGCGCCAGCAGCCCAACCTACAGGGGAAGTAGTGAAAAACTGTTTTTT.

CDR3 protein: CATSDTGTGGDEQYF. CDR3 sequence (DNA): TGTGCCACCAGTGACACCGGGACAGGGGGTGACGAGCAGTACTTC. The chain uses TRBV24-1 and TRBJ2-7, with TRBD1 matching 11 bases. The J segment lost 5 bases and the V segment lost 4 bases, leaving 6 bases of the junction unmatched. Germline CDR1 KGHDR, CDR2 SFDVKD. The CDR3 runs 15 residues.

This clone has only a few counts. The chain employs TRBV5-5 and TRBJ2-1, with a tentative D call TRBD1 (6 bases). The germline gives CDR1 SGHKS, CDR2 YYEKEE (reference sequence). The germline V and J ends were trimmed by 1 base and 4 bases, with 12 bases remaining between them. This CDR3 is 15 amino acids long. The CDR3 coding sequence is TGTGCCAGCAGCTTGACCGGACAGCTGTACAATGAGCAGTTCTTC. Translating it yields CASSLTGQLYNEQFF. The full variable domain, its missing parts supplied by reference TRBV5-5 and TRBJ2-1, is DAGVTQSPTHLIKTRGQQVTLRCSPISGHKSVSWYQQVLGQGPQFIFQYYEKEERGRGNFPDRFSARQFPNYSSELNVNALLLGDSALYLCASSLTGQLYNEQFFGPGTRLTVL.

The chain couples TRBV7-8 to TRBJ2-1; no reliable D call. V was clipped by 1 base and J by 3 bases, with 10 bases between them. This CDR3 is built from 15 residues. Germline-derived CDR1 and CDR2 are SGHVS and FQNEAQ. The CDR3 DNA reads TGTGCCAGCAGCTTAGGCCCACAGATCTACAATGAGCAGTTCTTC. Protein product: CASSLGPQIYNEQFF.

V usage is TRBV14 and J usage is TRBJ1-1; the match to TRBD1 covers 7 bases. CDR3 length: 13 amino acids. Germline-derived CDR1 and CDR2 are SGHDN and FVKESK. Trimming took 5 bases from V and 4 from J; bases not matched to a gene: 4. The chain's CDR3 is CASSSQGTTEAFF. CDR3 nucleotides: TGTGCCAGCAGCTCACAGGGGACCACTGAAGCTTTCTTT.

With respect to this clone: This same CDR3 is encoded by further DNA sequences in the sample. The chain links TRBV6-5 to TRBJ2-7; a possible D gene is TRBD2 (5 bases). The CDR3 contains 12 residues. With 2 bases removed from V and 3 bases from J, the gap between germline ends came to 5 bases. CDR1 and CDR2 from the germline V gene are MNHEY and SVGAGI. CDR3 coding DNA: TGTGCCAGCAGTTACGAGGGCTACGAGCAGTACTTC. It specifies CASSYEGYEQYF.

The rearrangement links TRBV7-9 to TRBJ2-1; D call uncertain. The germline CDR1 and CDR2 sequences are SEHNR and FQNEAQ (reference sequence). The CDR3 is made up of 13 amino acids. The V end was cut by 1 base, the J end by 10 bases, with 11 bases between. CDR3 sequence (DNA): TGTGCCAGCAGCTTAGTCGCCGGCCAGGAGCAGTTCTTC. This gives the protein CASSLVAGQEQFF.

This clone has just one count. The CDR3, as DNA: TGTGCCAGCAGCTTAGGACGGGGGACTGAAGCTTTCTTT. It yields the protein CASSLGRGTEAFF. V usage is TRBV11-2 and J usage is TRBJ1-1, with D possibly matching TRBD1 (5 bases). V dropped 1 base and J dropped 5 bases, with 8 bases sitting between them. The CDR3 totals 13 residues. CDR1 is SGHAT, CDR2 FQNNGV, per germline.

This chain connects TRBV29-1 to TRBJ1-2, with D possibly TRBD1 on 5 matching bases. CDR1 and CDR2 (germline): SQVTM, ANQGSEA. V was clipped by 3 bases and J by 6 bases, with 11 bases between them. CDR3 length: 12 amino acids. CDR3 coding DNA: TGCAGCGTTGACGGGGGGATTCATGGCTACACCTTC. It translates to CSVDGGIHGYTF.

This rearrangement joins TRBV6-6 to TRBJ2-5; the match to TRBD1 covers 12 bases. The CDR3 has 16 residues. Germline trimming cut 6 bases from V and 5 bases from J; bases unmatched to any gene: 10. Germline V gives CDR1 MNHNY, CDR2 SVGAGI (reference sequence). The DNA for the CDR3 is TGTGCCAGCAGCCCGGGACAGGGGGCGATTTATGAGACCCAGTACTTC. It codes for CASSPGQGAIYETQYF.

The genes are TRBV25-1 and TRBJ2-2; tentative D call: TRBD2 (5 bases). CDR1 MGHDK and CDR2 SYGVNS come from the germline V gene. Trimming stripped 1 base from V and 1 base from J, with 7 bases between. The CDR3 length is 15 residues. The CDR3 region has the DNA TGTGCCAGCAGTGAATGGACTGGGAACACCGGGGAGCTGTTTTTT. Translating it yields CASSEWTGNTGELFF.

CDR3 residues: CATSDPPEDTQYF. CDR3 nucleotide sequence: TGTGCCACCAGTGACCCCCCGGAAGATACGCAGTATTTT. The chain recombines TRBV24-1 with TRBJ2-3; no reliable D call. Looked up from germline, CDR1 is KGHDR and CDR2 is SFDVKD. This CDR3 comprises 13 residues. Trimming cost V 4 bases and J 5 bases, with 9 bases left between them.

The chain links TRBV12-3 or TRBV12-4 to TRBJ1-3, with no clear D. This CDR3 has 12 amino acids. Trimming left V 1 base short and J 11 bases short, with 9 bases between. The CDR3 DNA reads TGTGCCAGCAGTTTAGGACAACGCGCCATATATTTT. Protein product: CASSLGQRAIYF.

This clone was seen only once. The chain couples TRBV27 to TRBJ1-5; weak D call: TRBD1 (6 bases). This CDR3 spans 16 amino acids. Trimming shortened V by 6 bases and J by 2 bases, and 17 bases separated the two germline ends. The germline gives CDR1 MNHEY, CDR2 SMNVEV (reference sequence). The CDR3 protein is CASRPTGTDRNQPQHF. CDR3 DNA: TGTGCCAGCAGACCTACAGGGACGGATCGCAATCAGCCCCAGCATTTT.